These 27 T cell receptor beta chains share one sample of origin, sequenced in a study of CD8 T cells in ankylosing spondylitis. Study-wide findings and caveats: The study identified a TCR beta motif of about eight highly homologous variants that appeared characteristic of ankylosing spondylitis blood.

Their target antigens are unknown. TCRdb passed the 5' RACE reads through MiXCR, listing each CDR3 protein once. The profile shows fewer than 400,000 distinct CDR3 sequences, more than 20% of them singletons. The sequenced sample consisted of blood, either unsorted or a sorted T cell fraction (not recorded which). The receptor source for this set is a male donor with ankylosing spondylitis.

This clonotype was found many times. The V call is TRBV24-1, the J call TRBJ2-1, with TRBD2 identical over 10 bases. The CDR3 spans 17 residues. Unmatched junction bases numbered 11, after V lost 1 base and J lost 9 bases. Germline loops: CDR1 KGHDR, CDR2 SFDVKD. The CDR3: CATSDFGASGSYGEQFF. The CDR3 DNA reads as TGTGCCACCAGTGATTTTGGGGCTAGCGGGAGTTATGGTGAGCAGTTCTTC.

This clonotype was seen ten or more times. The chain employs TRBV4-3 and TRBJ2-3, with D unclear. Germline V gene sequence: CDR1 LGHNA, CDR2 YSLEER. This CDR3 is 12 amino acids long. V was clipped by 0 bases and J by 5 bases, with 3 bases between them. In nucleotides, the CDR3 is TGCGCCAGCAGCCAAGAGGGAGATACGCAGTATTTT. It is translated as CASSQEGDTQYF.

The V and J genes are TRBV20-1 and TRBJ2-3, with 8 nucleotides matching TRBD2. V lost 6 bases to trimming and J lost 2 bases; unmatched junction nucleotides: 10. The germline gives CDR1 DFQATT, CDR2 SNEGSKA (reference sequence). The CDR3 totals 15 residues. In nucleotides, the CDR3 is TGCAGTGCAAAGACTAGCGCAACAAACACAGATACGCAGTATTTT. Its translation: CSAKTSATNTDTQYF.

This clonotype has a handful of counts. The junction and the germline gene differ at one end; a read error may be behind it. The chain employs TRBV29-1 and TRBJ1-1, with TRBD1 as a possible D gene (6 bases). Germline-derived CDR1 and CDR2 are SQVTM and ANQGSEA. The CDR3 has 13 residues. For the CDR3, the DNA is TGCAGCGTAGAAGGACAGCGGAACACTGAAGCTTTCTTT. Protein sequence: CSVEGQRNTEAFF.

The rearrangement links TRBV10-2 to TRBJ2-7, with a weak D call TRBD1 (6 bases). Between the trimmed V and J ends, which lost 8 bases and 2 bases, there was a span of 13 bases. CDR1 WSHSY and CDR2 SAAADI come from the germline V gene. The CDR3 spans 13 residues. The CDR3 bases are TGCGCCAGCTCACGCAGGGGCGCCTACGAGCAGTACTTC. It specifies CASSRRGAYEQYF.

The chain links TRBV7-9 to TRBJ2-1, with 7 positions matching TRBD2. The V gene end was trimmed by 2 bases and the J gene end by 9 bases; junction bases not matched to a gene: 7. CDR3 length: 14 amino acids. Germline V gene lookup returns CDR1 SEHNR and CDR2 FQNEAQ (reference sequence). In DNA form, the CDR3 reads TGTGCCAGCAGCTTATCCTGGCGGGAGCTTGAGCAGTTCTTC. This sequence encodes CASSLSWRELEQFF.

The chain joins TRBV4-3 to TRBJ1-5; D perhaps matches TRBD1 (6 bases). The V end lost 0 bases, the J end lost 3 bases, and 15 bases lay between the germline ends. The CDR3 runs to 17 residues. Germline V gene lookup returns CDR1 LGHNA and CDR2 YSLEER. CDR3 amino acids: CASSQDTAHRANQPQHF. The CDR3 DNA reads as TGCGCCAGCAGCCAAGACACGGCCCACAGGGCCAATCAGCCCCAGCATTTT.

This clonotype was detected a few times. V gene TRBV5-6 combines with J gene TRBJ2-5; 8 nucleotides align to TRBD1. CDR3 length equals 17 residues. Losses at the gene ends were 0 bases for V and 0 bases for J; bases not matched to a gene: 7. CDR1 and CDR2 (germline): SGHDT, YYEEEE. The CDR3 loop is CASSLDVRTGYQETQYF. The CDR3 nucleotides are TGTGCCAGCAGCTTGGACGTCCGGACAGGGTACCAAGAGACCCAGTACTTC.

This clonotype has just a few counts. The gene calls are TRBV2 and TRBJ2-7; 11 bases line up with TRBD2. Per the germline V gene, CDR1 is SNHLY and CDR2 is FYNNEI. The V segment lost 5 bases and the J segment 5 bases; nucleotides outside the gene matches: 17. This CDR3 comprises 18 residues. The CDR3 DNA sequence: TGTGCCAGCAGTCACGGGACTAGCGGACTAATCTTCTACCACGAGCAGTACTTC. Its translation: CASSHGTSGLIFYHEQYF.

The V gene is TRBV4-1, the J gene TRBJ2-7; 7 bases align to TRBD1. Trimming cost V 0 bases and J 3 bases; bases outside gene matches: 8. CDR3 length: 16 residues. Germline V gives CDR1 MGHRA, CDR2 YSYEKL. CDR3 protein: CASSQDARGSVYEQYF. The CDR3 DNA reads as TGCGCCAGCAGCCAAGATGCCAGGGGGTCTGTCTACGAGCAGTACTTC.

There are a few counts of this clonotype. This chain joins TRBV4-1 and TRBJ2-2; D unclear. Trimming took off 1 base at V and 4 bases at J, with 7 bases between the two ends. Germline V CDR1 and CDR2: MGHRA, YSYEKL. CDR3 length equals 14 residues. The CDR3 region is CASSQGSVTGELFF. Written as DNA, the CDR3 is TGCGCCAGCAGCCAAGGCTCGGTCACCGGGGAGCTGTTTTTT.

The chain carries TRBV5-6 and TRBJ1-1; D is unresolved. Per germline, CDR1 SGHDT and CDR2 YYEEEE. V dropped 0 bases and J dropped 1 base, with 7 bases sitting between them. There are 14 residues in the CDR3. Written as DNA, the CDR3 is TGTGCCAGCAGCTTGGTGGACTGGAACACTGAAGCTTTCTTT. Protein: CASSLVDWNTEAFF.

The rearrangement uses TRBV28 and TRBJ2-2; TRBD2 is a possible D gene (6 bases). Germline values: CDR1 MDHEN, CDR2 SYDVKM. Trimming took 2 bases from V and 6 from J, leaving 13 bases between them. The CDR3 spans 15 residues. The CDR3 reads CASSLPRGSAGELFF. CDR3 bases: TGTGCCAGCAGTTTACCCCGGGGGTCGGCCGGGGAGCTGTTTTTT. Full variable domain (rest looked up from reference TRBV28 and TRBJ2-2): DVKVTQSSRYLVKRTGEKVFLECVQDMDHENMFWYRQDPGLGLRLIYFSYDVKMKEKGDIPEGYSVSREKKERFSLILESASTNQTSMYLCASSLPRGSAGELFFGEGSRLTVL.

The chain carries TRBV3-1 and TRBJ2-5; D is ambiguous. The CDR3 consists of 11 residues. In germline, CDR1 is LGHDT, CDR2 YNNKEL (reference sequence). V shed 1 base and J shed 9 bases, with 6 bases lying between them. In DNA, the CDR3 is TGTGCCAGCAGCCAAGTGGCCTCCCAGTACTTC. This gives the protein CASSQVASQYF.

The V call is TRBV29-1, the J call TRBJ1-4; D gene ambiguous. This CDR3 is built from 13 residues. Trimming took 6 bases from V and 7 from J, leaving 15 bases between them. Germline V gene sequence: CDR1 SQVTM, CDR2 ANQGSEA. CDR3 loop: CSVGVPYSEKLFF. CDR3 bases: TGCAGCGTGGGTGTCCCATATAGTGAAAAACTGTTTTTT.

This chain links TRBV20-1 with TRBJ2-7; possibly TRBD2 for D (6 bases). Germline V gene data show CDR1 as DFQATT and CDR2 as SNEGSKA (reference sequence). V was cut by 0 bases and J by 3 bases, with 12 bases left in between. The CDR3 is made up of 14 amino acids. CDR3 amino acids: CSARDLRRDYEQYF. The CDR3 DNA reads TGCAGTGCTAGAGATCTCAGGCGGGACTACGAGCAGTACTTC.

This clonotype was counted between two and nine times. The J gene is TRBJ2-2, the V gene TRBV9, with D possibly TRBD2 on 7 matching bases. This CDR3 comprises 16 residues. Looked up from germline, CDR1 is SGDLS and CDR2 is YYNGEE. V was trimmed by 5 bases and J by 2 bases, leaving 16 bases between them. DNA of the CDR3: TGTGCCAGCAGGGTGGGGGGGGGCCTCAACACCGGGGAGCTGTTTTTT. Protein: CASRVGGGLNTGELFF. The variable domain in full, completed from reference TRBV9 and TRBJ2-2, reads DSGVTQTPKHLITATGQRVTLRCSPRSGDLSVYWYQQSLDQGLQFLIQYYNGEERAKGNILERFSAQQFPDLHSELNLSSLELGDSALYFCASRVGGGLNTGELFFGEGSRLTVL.

This clonotype was seen at least ten times. J is TRBJ2-7 and V is TRBV5-1; tentatively, D is TRBD2 (5 bases). The germline V and J ends were trimmed by 0 bases and 2 bases, with 12 bases remaining between them. This CDR3 has 15 residues. CDR1 SGHRS and CDR2 YFSETQ come from the germline V gene. CDR3 protein: CASSLAGGLTYEQYF. The CDR3 nucleotides are TGCGCCAGCAGCTTGGCCGGCGGGTTGACCTACGAGCAGTACTTC.

This clonotype was detected only a few times. This chain links TRBV27 with TRBJ2-5; 9 positions agree with TRBD1. This CDR3 spans 15 amino acids. The trim removed 5 bases at V and 9 bases at J, leaving 13 bases unmatched. Germline V gene lookup returns CDR1 MNHEY and CDR2 SMNVEV (reference sequence). The CDR3 loop reads CASSIGTGQGDAQYF. Written as DNA, the CDR3 is TGTGCCAGCAGTATTGGGACAGGGCAGGGGGATGCCCAGTACTTC.

The chain uses TRBV3-1 and TRBJ1-2, with D tentatively TRBD1 (5 bases). Deletions cut 3 bases from V and 8 bases from J, with 13 bases between. Per germline, CDR1 LGHDT and CDR2 YNNKEL (reference sequence). This CDR3 is 13 amino acids long. The CDR3 DNA is TGTGCCAGCAGCCATTGGACCGGGGGAGGCTACACCTTC. Encoded protein: CASSHWTGGGYTF.

This clonotype was seen a few times. V is TRBV5-1 and J is TRBJ2-2; no reliable D call. This CDR3 has 15 residues. CDR1 is SGHRS and CDR2 is YFSETQ in the germline V gene. Between the trimmed V and J ends, which lost 4 bases and 1 base, there was a span of 11 bases. This chain's CDR3 is CASSPSRGNTGELFF. CDR3 bases: TGCGCCAGCAGCCCCTCCCGAGGGAACACCGGGGAGCTGTTTTTT.

The chain joins TRBV27 to TRBJ2-7; D is perhaps TRBD1 or TRBD2 (6 bases each). This CDR3 has 14 amino acids. Germline-derived CDR1 and CDR2 are MNHEY and SMNVEV (reference sequence). V was trimmed by 5 bases and J by 2 bases, leaving 13 bases between them. The CDR3 DNA is TGTGCCAGCAGTAAGGGGGGCAGGCCCTACGAGCAGTACTTC. This encodes CASSKGGRPYEQYF.

The genes are TRBV20-1 and TRBJ2-3, with 7 bases fitting TRBD2. This CDR3 is 15 amino acids long. Germline V gives CDR1 DFQATT, CDR2 SNEGSKA (reference sequence). V dropped 2 bases and J dropped 2; count of bases not matched to a gene: 7. CDR3 in amino acids: CSARWVGRSTDTQYF. In DNA form, the CDR3 reads TGCAGTGCTAGATGGGTCGGGAGGTCCACAGATACGCAGTATTTT.

CDR3 sequence (DNA): TGCGCCAGCAGCGGAGAGCTGGGATGGCCCTACGAGCAGTACTTC. This translates into CASSGELGWPYEQYF. This rearrangement joins TRBV4-3 to TRBJ2-7, with D uncertain. CDR1 LGHNA and CDR2 YSLEER come from the germline V gene. Deletions cut 5 bases from V and 2 bases from J, with 16 bases between. This CDR3 region has 15 residues.

CDR3 nucleotides: TGTGCCAGCACTCGGAGCTACGAGCAGTACTTC. This encodes CASTRSYEQYF. V usage is TRBV6-1 and J usage is TRBJ2-7; D is uncertain. The CDR3 is 11 residues long. Germline V gene sequence: CDR1 MNHNS, CDR2 SASEGT. The V and J ends lost 7 bases and 3 bases respectively, with 7 bases between them.

This clonotype was detected a few times. The CDR3, as DNA: TGTGCCAGCAGTCAAATGGCCGGGAACCTCCAAAACTACGAGCAGTACTTC. Its protein is CASSQMAGNLQNYEQYF. This sequence joins TRBV12-3 or TRBV12-4 and TRBJ2-7, with D possibly being TRBD2 (5 bases). The CDR3 is 17 amino acids. Trimming took off 5 bases at V and 3 bases at J, with 23 bases between the two ends.

The gene calls are TRBV11-2 and TRBJ2-7, with D possibly being TRBD2 (5 bases). Trimming removed 5 bases at V and 1 base at J, with 24 bases between. The CDR3 loop spans 18 amino acids. Germline assignment: CDR1 SGHAT and CDR2 FQNNGV. CDR3 sequence (DNA): TGTGCCAGCAGCCGAGTATACGCGCGGGTACAACATTCCTACGAGCAGTACTTC. Translated: CASSRVYARVQHSYEQYF.